These T cell receptor beta chains were read from a single sample in a study of T cell repertoires in cytomegalovirus infection. From the reads, TCRdb called clonotypes with MiXCR, one entry per CDR3 protein. This table holds 290,000 or so distinct CDR3 sequences, approximately 10% found once. The source material was PBMCs. Receptors were obtained from a human donor in good health (CMV status not recorded). Some clones in this sample may be carry-over from other donors' samples. Both conserved end residues are part of each CDR3. The order of the fields is clone size, D gene, J gene, V gene, CDR3 protein, CDR3 DNA. A D gene is named only where the DNA matches it firmly. Expanded clones are given a class, and other clones once, few, many or no size at all.

size: many
D: NA
J: TRBJ2-7
V: TRBV20-1
CDR3: CSASPPYEQYF
DNA: TGCAGTGCTTCCCCCCCCTACGAGCAGTACTTC

size: few
D: NA
J: TRBJ2-4
V: TRBV29-1
CDR3: CSVKTVAKNIQYF
DNA: TGCAGCGTCAAGACAGTAGCCAAAAACATTCAGTACTTC

size: few
D: NA
J: TRBJ1-3
V: TRBV2
CDR3: CASRQGKNTIYF
DNA: TGTGCCAGCAGACAGGGAAAAAACACCATATATTTT

size: NA
D: NA
J: TRBJ2-1
V: TRBV7-3
CDR3: CASSLNAASYNEQFF
DNA: TGTGCCAGCAGCTTAAATGCAGCTTCCTACAATGAGCAGTTCTTC

size: once
D: NA
J: TRBJ1-3
V: TRBV5-1
CDR3: CASSNSVGNTIYF
DNA: TGCGCCAGCAGCAACTCAGTTGGAAACACCATATATTTT

size: many
D: NA
J: TRBJ2-1
V: TRBV12-3/TRBV12-4
CDR3: CASSFYSYNEQFF
DNA: TGTGCCAGCAGTTTCTACTCCTACAATGAGCAGTTCTTC

size: NA
D: NA
J: TRBJ2-1
V: TRBV6-2/TRBV6-3
CDR3: CASSYSNSPYNEQFF
DNA: TGTGCCAGCAGTTACTCGAACAGCCCCTACAATGAGCAGTTCTTC

size: many
D: NA
J: TRBJ1-5
V: TRBV28
CDR3: CASSSPQGYSNQPQHF
DNA: TGTGCCAGCAGTTCCCCGCAGGGTTATAGCAATCAGCCCCAGCATTTT

size: NA
D: NA
J: TRBJ1-6
V: TRBV6-1
CDR3: CASSEDRRELHF
DNA: TGTGCCAGCAGTGAGGACAGACGCGAGCTCCACTTT

size: many
D: NA
J: TRBJ2-3
V: TRBV5-4
CDR3: CASSLGGEALQDTQYF
DNA: TGTGCCAGCAGCTTGGGTGGAGAGGCCTTACAGGATACGCAGTATTTT

size: NA
D: NA
J: TRBJ2-2
V: TRBV20-1
CDR3: CSASSQPGELFF
DNA: TGCAGTGCTAGTAGCCAACCCGGGGAGCTGTTTTTT

size: many
D: NA
J: TRBJ1-5
V: TRBV6-2/TRBV6-3
CDR3: CASSYAGVSNQPQHF
DNA: TGTGCCAGCAGTTATGCAGGGGTGAGCAATCAGCCCCAGCATTTT

size: many
D: TRBD2
J: TRBJ2-3
V: TRBV5-1
CDR3: CASSSGLAGLDAQYF
DNA: TGCGCCAGCAGCTCGGGACTAGCGGGCCTGGATGCGCAGTATTTT

size: many
D: NA
J: TRBJ2-5
V: TRBV7-2
CDR3: CASSLVMQETQYF
DNA: TGTGCCAGCAGCTTAGTTATGCAAGAGACCCAGTACTTC

size: many
D: NA
J: TRBJ1-2
V: TRBV25-1
CDR3: CASSDLQDANYGYTF
DNA: TGTGCCAGCAGTGATCTACAGGACGCTAACTATGGCTACACCTTC

size: many
D: TRBD1
J: TRBJ1-1
V: TRBV7-8
CDR3: CASSSQGGAVANTEAFF
DNA: TGTGCCAGCAGCTCACAGGGGGGAGCGGTGGCGAACACTGAAGCTTTCTTT

size: NA
D: TRBD1
J: TRBJ1-1
V: TRBV25-1
CDR3: CGSNLQGTTEAFF
DNA: TGTGGCAGCAACCTACAGGGGACCACTGAAGCTTTCTTT

size: NA
D: NA
J: TRBJ1-1
V: TRBV20-1
CDR3: CSAADRIKAFF
DNA: TGCAGTGCTGCAGACAGAATTAAAGCTTTCTTT

size: many
D: TRBD2
J: TRBJ2-7
V: TRBV11-2
CDR3: CASSWQGQRGSYEQYF
DNA: TGTGCCAGCAGCTGGCAGGGTCAGCGGGGCTCCTACGAGCAGTACTTC

size: few
D: NA
J: TRBJ1-1
V: TRBV29-1
CDR3: CSVAWRLNTEAFF
DNA: TGCAGCGTTGCGTGGCGGTTGAACACTGAAGCTTTCTTT

size: few
D: NA
J: TRBJ2-4
V: TRBV19
CDR3: CASSMKGEGAKNIQYF
DNA: TGTGCCAGTAGTATGAAAGGGGAAGGAGCCAAAAACATTCAGTACTTC

size: NA
D: TRBD1
J: TRBJ1-5
V: TRBV19
CDR3: CASSPGQGGRSYSQPQHF
DNA: TGTGCCAGTAGTCCCGGACAGGGGGGTCGATCTTATAGTCAGCCCCAGCATTTT

size: NA
D: NA
J: TRBJ2-2
V: TRBV24-1
CDR3: CATSDLGPQTADTGELFF
DNA: TGTGCCACCAGTGACTTGGGTCCCCAGACAGCAGACACCGGGGAGCTGTTTTTT

size: many
D: TRBD2
J: TRBJ2-3
V: TRBV10-3
CDR3: CAISELGGTSTDTQYF
DNA: TGTGCCATCAGTGAATTGGGGGGGACTAGCACAGATACGCAGTATTTT

size: NA
D: TRBD1
J: TRBJ2-3
V: TRBV5-5
CDR3: CASSSRTGRTDTQYF
DNA: TGTGCCAGCAGCTCGAGGACAGGTCGCACAGATACGCAGTATTTT

size: NA
D: NA
J: TRBJ2-1
V: TRBV6-5
CDR3: CASSHARGQGYRKINPEQFF
DNA: TGTGCCAGCAGCCATGCCCGAGGGCAGGGGTACCGAAAGATAAACCCGGAGCAGTTCTTC

size: many
D: NA
J: TRBJ2-3
V: TRBV11-3
CDR3: CASSSRSGGGSTDTQYF
DNA: TGTGCCAGCAGCTCCAGATCCGGGGGCGGTAGCACAGATACGCAGTATTTT

size: NA
D: NA
J: TRBJ2-2
V: TRBV5-5
CDR3: CASSPHNPGVTGELFF
DNA: TGTGCCAGCAGCCCCCATAATCCGGGAGTCACCGGGGAGCTGTTTTTT

size: NA
D: TRBD1
J: TRBJ1-1
V: TRBV29-1
CDR3: CSVEGQGIHTEAFF
DNA: TGCAGCGTTGAGGGACAGGGGATCCACACTGAAGCTTTCTTT

size: NA
D: NA
J: TRBJ1-3
V: TRBV7-2
CDR3: CASSPKTYSGNTIYF
DNA: TGTGCCAGCAGCCCAAAGACCTACTCTGGAAACACCATATATTTT

size: many
D: TRBD1
J: TRBJ1-4
V: TRBV5-1
CDR3: CASSSGQGSEKLFF
DNA: TGCGCCAGCAGCTCGGGACAGGGGAGCGAAAAACTGTTTTTT

size: few
D: TRBD2
J: TRBJ2-1
V: TRBV29-1
CDR3: CSVSGVVYNEQFF
DNA: TGCAGCGTAAGCGGGGTGGTCTACAATGAGCAGTTCTTC

size: many
D: TRBD2
J: TRBJ2-5
V: TRBV7-6
CDR3: CASRDPGLDSETQYF
DNA: TGTGCCAGCAGGGATCCGGGACTAGATTCAGAGACCCAGTACTTC

size: many
D: NA
J: TRBJ1-1
V: TRBV4-1
CDR3: CASSPRDDEAFF
DNA: TGCGCCAGCAGCCCCAGGGATGATGAAGCTTTCTTT

size: many
D: NA
J: TRBJ1-3
V: TRBV11-3
CDR3: CASSLDGTTGNTIYF
DNA: TGTGCCAGCAGCTTAGATGGGACAACTGGAAACACCATATATTTT

size: many
D: TRBD2
J: TRBJ2-5
V: TRBV5-1
CDR3: CASSLRGLATETQYF
DNA: TGCGCCAGCAGCTTGAGAGGACTAGCAACGGAGACCCAGTACTTC

size: many
D: TRBD2
J: TRBJ2-5
V: TRBV28
CDR3: CASSIPTSGYQETQYF
DNA: TGTGCCAGCAGTATACCGACTAGCGGGTACCAAGAGACCCAGTACTTC

size: many
D: TRBD2
J: TRBJ2-1
V: TRBV24-1
CDR3: CATSDGGGASYNEQFF
DNA: TGTGCCACCAGTGACGGGGGGGGGGCCTCCTACAATGAGCAGTTCTTC

size: many
D: NA
J: TRBJ2-1
V: TRBV7-3
CDR3: CASSLVWGSYNEQFF
DNA: TGTGCCAGCAGCTTAGTTTGGGGCTCCTACAATGAGCAGTTCTTC

size: many
D: NA
J: TRBJ1-1
V: TRBV7-2
CDR3: CASSLEQTTEAFF
DNA: TGTGCCAGCAGCTTAGAACAGACCACTGAAGCTTTCTTT

size: many
D: NA
J: TRBJ1-2
V: TRBV7-2
CDR3: CASSLGQTNYGYTF
DNA: TGTGCCAGCAGCTTAGGGCAGACTAACTATGGCTACACCTTC

size: NA
D: TRBD1
J: TRBJ1-5
V: TRBV2
CDR3: CASSVARDSYFSNQPQHF
DNA: TGTGCCAGCAGCGTAGCACGGGACAGTTATTTTAGCAATCAGCCCCAGCATTTT

size: many
D: NA
J: TRBJ2-5
V: TRBV19
CDR3: CASSIGQETQYF
DNA: TGTGCCAGTAGTATAGGCCAAGAGACCCAGTACTTC

size: NA
D: NA
J: TRBJ2-3
V: TRBV20-1
CDR3: CSASPRGGMTQYF
DNA: TGCAGTGCTAGTCCGCGGGGCGGTATGACGCAGTATTTT

size: many
D: TRBD2
J: TRBJ2-5
V: TRBV29-1
CDR3: CSVQRLAGAGETQYF
DNA: TGCAGCGTGCAGAGACTAGCGGGGGCCGGGGAGACCCAGTACTTC

size: many
D: NA
J: TRBJ2-3
V: TRBV7-2
CDR3: CASSSPRGSLLSTDTQYF
DNA: TGTGCCAGCAGCTCCCCACGGGGGAGCCTGCTTAGCACAGATACGCAGTATTTT

size: many
D: NA
J: TRBJ2-7
V: TRBV7-9
CDR3: CASSFRDNSYEQYF
DNA: TGTGCCAGCAGCTTCCGGGACAACTCCTACGAGCAGTACTTC

size: many
D: NA
J: TRBJ1-1
V: TRBV28
CDR3: CASSLSLTGNTEAFF
DNA: TGTGCCAGCAGTTTATCCCTGACAGGGAACACTGAAGCTTTCTTT

size: many
D: TRBD2
J: TRBJ2-5
V: TRBV6-6
CDR3: CASSYSEAGGPRETQYF
DNA: TGTGCCAGCAGTTACTCCGAAGCGGGGGGGCCGCGGGAGACCCAGTACTTC

size: few
D: NA
J: TRBJ2-3
V: TRBV19
CDR3: CASSIEGSKGDTQYF
DNA: TGTGCCAGTAGTATAGAGGGTTCGAAAGGAGATACGCAGTATTTT

size: many
D: NA
J: TRBJ1-1
V: TRBV19
CDR3: CASSPPIGITEAFF
DNA: TGTGCCAGTAGTCCGCCTATTGGGATCACTGAAGCTTTCTTT

size: many
D: NA
J: TRBJ2-3
V: TRBV20-1
CDR3: CSARAPTDTQYF
DNA: TGCAGTGCTAGAGCGCCCACAGATACGCAGTATTTT